The 11 T cell receptor beta chains below were found in one sample sequenced in a study of CD8 T cells in acute hepatitis C reinfection. The data were produced by immunoSEQ multiplex PCR, yet TCRdb's version contains in-frame clones alone and is incomplete. The table lists 1,000 to 1,200 clones, 60% of them singletons. Study-level findings and limits: Overrepresentation in the naive pool did not explain the preferential TRBV04 and TRBV06 usage seen in all groups.

The time point is: at least 347 days after estimated infection, following spontaneous clearance. No in vitro expansion preceded sequencing of these hepatitis C virus-specific cells, which were studied ex vivo. The sequencing here drew on HCV NS3-1073 tetramer-sorted CD8+ T cells from PBMCs, taken at follow-up. The receptors derive from a man aged 35 to 55 who spontaneously cleared hepatitis C infection.

The genes are TRBV7-2 and TRBJ2-5; 9 bases are a match to TRBD1. J gave up 0 bases and V 5 bases, and 7 bases lay outside the gene matches. In germline, CDR1 is SGHTA, CDR2 FQGNSA. The CDR3 runs to 16 residues. The CDR3 DNA reads TGTGCCAGCAGCGACTGGACAGGGGCTTACCAAGAGACCCAGTACTTC. It yields the protein CASSDWTGAYQETQYF.

This sequence joins TRBV29-1 and TRBJ2-6; 10 bases map to TRBD1. The germline gives CDR1 SQVTM, CDR2 ANQGSEA. The V gene end was trimmed by 4 bases and the J gene end by 0 bases; junction bases not matched to a gene: 6. This CDR3 is 17 amino acids long. The CDR3 coding sequence is TGCAGCGTTGGGAGGGACAGGGGAACCTCTGGGGCCAACGTCCTGACTTTC. As protein: CSVGRDRGTSGANVLTF. Supplemented by reference TRBV29-1 and TRBJ2-6, the full variable domain reads SAVISQKPSRDICQRGTSLTIQCQVDSQVTMMFWYRQQPGQSLTLIATANQGSEATYESGFVIDKFPISRPNLTFSTLTVSNMSPEDSSIYLCSVGRDRGTSGANVLTFGAGSRLTVL.

The chain recombines TRBV4-3 with TRBJ2-3; tentatively, D is TRBD1 (6 bases). The CDR3 has 15 residues. V dropped 0 bases and J dropped 8 bases, with 15 bases sitting between them. In germline, CDR1 is LGHNA, CDR2 YSLEER. The CDR3 loop is CASSQEQGAWGTQYF. For the CDR3, the DNA is TGCGCCAGCAGCCAAGAACAGGGAGCCTGGGGTACGCAGTATTTT.

The rearrangement joins TRBV19 to TRBJ2-7; D remains ambiguous. This CDR3 is built from 16 residues. In germline, CDR1 is LNHDA, CDR2 SQIVND (reference sequence). V shed 4 bases and J shed 1 base, with 17 bases lying between them. The CDR3 nucleotides read TGTGCCAGTAGTAAGGATATGAAAGGATTATCCTACGAGCAGTACTTC. It encodes CASSKDMKGLSYEQYF. Full variable domain (rest looked up from reference TRBV19 and TRBJ2-7): DGGITQSPKYLFRKEGQNVTLSCEQNLNHDAMYWYRQDPGQGLRLIYYSQIVNDFQKGDIAEGYSVSREKKESFPLTVTSAQKNPTAFYLCASSKDMKGLSYEQYFGPGTRLTVT.

Judged by abundance, this clone is large. The chain employs TRBV6-1 and TRBJ2-7; tentative D call: TRBD1 (5 bases). V was clipped by 2 bases and J by 3 bases, with 14 bases between them. Looked up from germline, CDR1 is MNHNS and CDR2 is SASEGT. The CDR3 length is 15 residues. The CDR3 bases are TGTGCCAGCAGTGAACTGATTACAGGAGACTACGAGCAGTACTTC. Translating it yields CASSELITGDYEQYF.

This rearrangement joins TRBV28 to TRBJ2-7, with 7 bases matching TRBD2. This CDR3 has 14 amino acids. V trimming: 4 bases; J trimming: 3 bases; junction bases outside the gene matches: 6. Germline CDR1 and CDR2: MDHEN and SYDVKM. This chain's CDR3 is CASSSLAGSYEQYF. CDR3 nucleotide sequence: TGTGCCAGCAGTTCTTTAGCGGGTAGCTACGAGCAGTACTTC.

This clone has more than one count but fewer than ten. The chain combines TRBV4-2 with TRBJ2-2, with a weak D call TRBD1 (6 bases). The ends were cut back, 0 bases at V and 1 base at J, with 15 bases in the middle. CDR3 length equals 18 residues. The germline V gene has CDR1 LGHNA and CDR2 YNFKEQ. CDR3 bases: TGTGCCAGCAGCCAAGAAATAGGGCAAGGGGGGAACACCGGGGAGCTGTTTTTT. The encoded protein is CASSQEIGQGGNTGELFF.

The chain joins TRBV28 to TRBJ2-5; TRBD1 agrees at 8 bases. The CDR3 sequence is 14 residues long. Unmatched junction bases numbered 4, after V lost 4 bases and J lost 3 bases. Germline CDR1 and CDR2: MDHEN and SYDVKM. In nucleotides, the CDR3 is TGTGCCAGCAGTTCGCAACAGGGGGAAGAGACCCAGTACTTC. Protein product: CASSSQQGEETQYF.

The sample holds a few counts of this clone. V usage is TRBV19 and J usage is TRBJ2-7; the D gene is possibly TRBD2 (5 bases). Germline values: CDR1 LNHDA, CDR2 SQIVND (reference sequence). CDR3 size: 16 residues. V was clipped by 4 bases and J by 0 bases, with 16 bases between them. The CDR3 here is CASSTKPLALSYEQYF. The DNA for the CDR3 is TGTGCCAGTAGTACCAAGCCCCTAGCACTCTCCTACGAGCAGTACTTC.

The V gene is TRBV4-2, the J gene TRBJ1-2; D ambiguous. The CDR3 sequence is 16 residues long. The ends were cut back, 0 bases at V and 0 bases at J, with 11 bases in the middle. The germline gives CDR1 LGHNA, CDR2 YNFKEQ. CDR3 sequence (DNA): TGTGCCAGCAGCCAAGAAGTGGCAGCCCCTAACTATGGCTACACCTTC. It encodes CASSQEVAAPNYGYTF.

This chain joins TRBV9 and TRBJ2-1; D remains unclear. This CDR3 contains 12 residues. In germline, CDR1 is SGDLS, CDR2 YYNGEE. V dropped 0 bases and J dropped 6 bases, with 4 bases sitting between them. The CDR3 sequence: CASSVDGNEQFF. The CDR3 DNA reads TGTGCCAGCAGCGTAGACGGCAATGAGCAGTTCTTC.